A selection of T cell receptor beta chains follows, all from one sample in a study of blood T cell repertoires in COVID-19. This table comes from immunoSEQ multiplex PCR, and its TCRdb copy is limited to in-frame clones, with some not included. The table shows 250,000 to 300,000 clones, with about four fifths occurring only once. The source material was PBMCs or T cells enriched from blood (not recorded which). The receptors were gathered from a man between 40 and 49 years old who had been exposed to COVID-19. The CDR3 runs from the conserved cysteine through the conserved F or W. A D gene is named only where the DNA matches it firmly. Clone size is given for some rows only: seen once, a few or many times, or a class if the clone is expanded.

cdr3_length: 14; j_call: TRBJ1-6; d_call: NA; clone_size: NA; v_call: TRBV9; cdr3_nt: TGTGCCAGCAGCGCACCTCAGGGAGGATCACCCCTCCACTTT; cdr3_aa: CASSAPQGGSPLHF
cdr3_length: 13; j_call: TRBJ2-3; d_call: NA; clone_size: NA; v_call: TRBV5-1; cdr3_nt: TGCGCCAGCAGCGACACGAGCACAGATACGCAGTATTTT; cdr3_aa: CASSDTSTDTQYF
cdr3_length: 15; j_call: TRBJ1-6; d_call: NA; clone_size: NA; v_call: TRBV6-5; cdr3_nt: TGTGCCACCGGTGGGTTAGGCGGGGGTAATTCACCCCTCCACTTT; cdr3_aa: CATGGLGGGNSPLHF
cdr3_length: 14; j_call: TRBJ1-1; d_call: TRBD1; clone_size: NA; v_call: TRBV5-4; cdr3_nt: TGTGCCAGCAGCTGGGGACAGATGAACACTGAAGCTTTCTTT; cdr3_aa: CASSWGQMNTEAFF
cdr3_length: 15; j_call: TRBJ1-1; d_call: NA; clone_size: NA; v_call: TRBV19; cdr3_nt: TGTGCCAGTAGTGAAGACCGAGGAGTGAACACTGAAGCTTTCTTT; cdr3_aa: CASSEDRGVNTEAFF
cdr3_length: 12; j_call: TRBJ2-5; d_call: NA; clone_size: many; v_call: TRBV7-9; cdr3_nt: TGTGCCAGCGGGAGTGGGTTGGGGACCCAGTACTTC; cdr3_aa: CASGSGLGTQYF
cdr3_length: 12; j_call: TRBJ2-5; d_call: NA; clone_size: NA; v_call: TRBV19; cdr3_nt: TGTGCCAGAATAGGGCCGGGGGAGACCCAGTACTTC; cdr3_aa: CARIGPGETQYF
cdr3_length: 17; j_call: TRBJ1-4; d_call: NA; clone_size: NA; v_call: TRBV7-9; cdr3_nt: TGTGCCAGCAGCTTAGCGCAGGGTATTGCAACTAATGAAAAACTGTTTTTT; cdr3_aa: CASSLAQGIATNEKLFF
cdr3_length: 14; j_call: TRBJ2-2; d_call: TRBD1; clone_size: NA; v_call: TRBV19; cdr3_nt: TGTGCCAGTAGTACGGACAGGGGAACCGGGGAGCTGTTTTTT; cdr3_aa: CASSTDRGTGELFF
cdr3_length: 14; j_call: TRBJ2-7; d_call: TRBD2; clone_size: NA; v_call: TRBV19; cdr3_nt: TGTGCCAGTAGTGCGGGACTAGCGGGCTACGAGCAGTACTTC; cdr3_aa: CASSAGLAGYEQYF